This T cell receptor (beta chain) was captured in a study of response to subunit inactivated influenza vaccine. Study-level results: Authors suggested seasonal influenza vaccinations each recruit few new T cells.

Trimming stripped 3 bases from V and 7 bases from J, with 14 bases between. This CDR3 region has 13 residues. The germline V gene has CDR1 SGHDT and CDR2 YYEEEE. The sample holds a few counts of this clonotype. Its antigen is still unknown. TCRdb itself ran the RT-PCR reads through MiXCR, one entry per CDR3 protein. This table holds under 200,000 distinct CDR3 sequences, less than 15% found once. These data were also filed under a second study, of T cells expressing NK-cell markers. Per that study: TCR beta libraries carry UMIs added by 5'RACE template switching. Sorted CD3+CD56+NKG2C+, CD3+CD56+NKG2C- and CD3+CD56-NKG2C+ T cells supplied TCR beta repertoires.

The genes are TRBV5-6 and TRBJ2-7; D unresolved. Sequenced here: CD8+ T cells sorted from PBMCs, sampled about 11 days after vaccination. This receptor was identified in a man aged 50-59 years who received an inactivated influenza vaccine. The CDR3 reads CASSSTEMIEQYF. Written as DNA, the CDR3 is TGTGCCAGCAGCTCTACGGAGATGATAGAGCAGTACTTC.